These T cell receptor beta chains were read from a single sample in a study of cytotoxic CD8 clonotypes in ibrutinib-treated CLL. The data were produced by immunoSEQ multiplex PCR, yet TCRdb's version contains in-frame clones alone and is incomplete. The data show 150,000 or so clones, around nine tenths seen once. The specimen was PBMCs, collected at disease progression, from a patient treated with ibrutinib. These receptors were collected from a human donor with chronic lymphocytic leukemia. Both conserved end residues are part of each CDR3.

v_call	j_call	cdr3_aa
TRBV5-1	TRBJ2-3	CASSWNIVTDTQYF
TRBV9	TRBJ1-2	CASNEQGAGYGYTF
TRBV28	TRBJ1-2	CASSFVHVSIRRGGYGYTF
TRBV11-2	TRBJ1-4	CASSGTVKEKLFF
TRBV30	TRBJ2-4	CAWSVDKQGGFSKNIQYF
TRBV19	TRBJ1-1	CASSMIGTGSAFF
TRBV5-5	TRBJ2-3	CASSLDGTSTDTQYF
TRBV27	TRBJ2-7	CATRRGTGPSYEQYF
TRBV7-8	TRBJ2-7	CASSPSTGAWGYEQYF
TRBV6-1	TRBJ2-3	CASNGQGARADTQYF
TRBV28	TRBJ2-3	CASRRPSTDTQYF
TRBV11-3	TRBJ2-1	CASSLEGLAPNEQFF
TRBV28	TRBJ2-3	CASRKEQGNLADTQYF
TRBV19	TRBJ2-1	CASSIPGQGSYNEQFF
TRBV5-5	TRBJ1-2	CASSLTRDRAFNYGYTF
TRBV7-6	TRBJ1-3	CASSLGTGENSGNTIYF
TRBV5-8	TRBJ2-3	CASSTGQSVWGGTDTQYF
TRBV5-1	TRBJ2-1	CASSWDRDKQFF
TRBV7-3	TRBJ2-5	CASSLGLAGETQYF
TRBV4-3	TRBJ2-2	CASSQDTSVGGELFF
TRBV6-5	TRBJ2-2	CASTEGSQVLFF
TRBV5-8	TRBJ1-2	CASSFREYGYTF
TRBV5-5	TRBJ2-7	CASSRNNPPYEQYF
TRBV5-1	TRBJ1-2	CASSWETGDDYGYTF
TRBV9	TRBJ2-5	CASSVDLETQYF
TRBV2	TRBJ2-3	CASSQTDVQYF
TRBV30	TRBJ1-2	CASHRGLTYGYTF
TRBV7-9	TRBJ2-1	CASSLGRELFEQFF
TRBV20-1	TRBJ1-2	CSASRQGAGTF
TRBV6-1	TRBJ2-1	CATPSEIGQFF
TRBV21-1	TRBJ2-1	CASSNTGGHSSYNEQFF
TRBV5-1	TRBJ2-3	CASSLWTSGGTDTQYF
TRBV7-2	TRBJ1-4	CASSLHRGWVTNEKLFF
TRBV30	TRBJ2-1	CAWSEFGLAGPAMDYNEQFF
TRBV18	TRBJ2-2	CASSPRNTGELFF
TRBV28	TRBJ2-5	CASSLGTGVGETQYF
TRBV5-4	TRBJ1-5	CASSLIGQGVVNQPQHF
TRBV19	TRBJ2-5	CASSARGQGAGETQYF
TRBV6-5	TRBJ2-1	CASSLPGQSDNEQFF
TRBV7-2	TRBJ1-1	CASSPLGVENTEAFF
TRBV4-2	TRBJ2-1	CASSLPSGSSNEQFF
TRBV4-2	TRBJ2-2	CASSTRDRGLAGRTGELFF
TRBV30	TRBJ2-3	CAWSRGSDTQYF
TRBV5-1	TRBJ2-7	CASSFDQGSDEQYF
TRBV29-1	TRBJ2-1	CSVGLGSSGSFYNEQFF
TRBV15	TRBJ2-1	CATSRGGSSGSSYNEQFF
TRBV7-9	TRBJ1-2	CASTRPTIRFSYGYTF
TRBV5-1	TRBJ2-2	CASRTGQGGPNTGELFF
TRBV10-1	TRBJ2-6	CASSPGQGASGANVLTF
TRBV11-1	TRBJ2-7	CAKIRPRITYEQYF
TRBV6-1	TRBJ1-1	CASSVNLNTEAFF
TRBV20-1	TRBJ2-7	CSARKAHEQYF
TRBV4-1	TRBJ2-5	CASSLGVAGGGETQYF
TRBV19	TRBJ1-4	CASSIRGPGEKLFF
TRBV6-1	TRBJ1-2	CASSGSRQGYGYTF
TRBV10-3	TRBJ2-3	CAISPGLAGGADTQYF
TRBV7-9	TRBJ2-7	CASSPLGQSSYEQYF
TRBV7-9	TRBJ2-7	CASSLGEGANEQYF
TRBV7-9	TRBJ2-7	CASSPGGTGSVEQYF
TRBV29-1	TRBJ2-5	CSVIWTSGTQAVETQYF